These 5 T cell receptor beta chains were all obtained from the same sample, sequenced in a study of PD-L1 blockade in urothelial cancer. Produced via immunoSEQ multiplex PCR; TCRdb's table is partial and in-frame only. The top ten clones hold under 3.5% of a sample with just under 30,000 clones, roughly 86% of them seen once. The input for sequencing was PBMCs, taken around atezolizumab (anti-PD-L1) treatment. These receptors all come from a man between 50 and 59 years old with urothelial cancer.

This chain joins TRBV7-9 and TRBJ1-2; possible D gene TRBD1, 6 bases. The V and J ends lost 6 bases and 8 bases respectively, with 16 bases between them. Germline V CDR1 and CDR2: SEHNR, FQNEAQ (reference sequence). CDR3 length: 13 amino acids. CDR3: CASSVPAGVGYTF. CDR3 nucleotides: TGTGCCAGCAGTGTCCCAGCAGGGGTAGGCTACACCTTC.

This clone was detected once. This chain connects TRBV11-2 to TRBJ2-3, with D maybe TRBD2 (6 bases). V was trimmed by 1 base and J by 1 base, leaving 12 bases between them. This CDR3 is 16 amino acids long. The germline gives CDR1 SGHAT, CDR2 FQNNGV. The CDR3 sequence: CASSLGLGGGTDTQYF. DNA for the CDR3: TGTGCCAGCAGCTTAGGGTTAGGAGGGGGCACAGATACGCAGTATTTT. The full variable domain, its missing parts supplied by reference TRBV11-2 and TRBJ2-3, is EAGVAQSPRYKIIEKRQSVAFWCNPISGHATLYWYQQILGQGPKLLIQFQNNGVVDDSQLPKDRFSAERLKGVDSTLKIQPAKLEDSAVYLCASSLGLGGGTDTQYFGPGTRLTVL.

The genes are TRBV9 and TRBJ2-2, with 9 nucleotides matching TRBD2. The V gene's germline CDR1 is SGDLS and CDR2 YYNGEE. The junction had 16 bases not matched to a gene; V was cut back by 4 bases and J by 3 bases. The CDR3 has 19 amino acids. CDR3 coding DNA: TGTGCCAGCAGCCTTCGTGGGAGCGGGGGGACCCAGGACACCGGGGAGCTGTTTTTT. The encoded protein is CASSLRGSGGTQDTGELFF. The whole variable domain, remainder taken from reference TRBV9 and TRBJ2-2, is DSGVTQTPKHLITATGQRVTLRCSPRSGDLSVYWYQQSLDQGLQFLIQYYNGEERAKGNILERFSAQQFPDLHSELNLSSLELGDSALYFCASSLRGSGGTQDTGELFFGEGSRLTVL.

Comment on this clone: This specimen includes other DNA sequences encoding the same CDR3. V usage is TRBV7-9 and J usage is TRBJ2-1, with a weak D call TRBD1 (5 bases). Trimming cost V 1 base and J 9 bases, with 13 bases left between them. CDR1 and CDR2 from the germline V gene are SEHNR and FQNEAQ (reference sequence). CDR3 length equals 14 residues. The CDR3 region is CASSLGQGLGEQFF. CDR3 nucleotide sequence: TGTGCCAGCAGCTTAGGGCAGGGATTGGGTGAGCAGTTCTTC.

The chain employs TRBV5-5 and TRBJ2-7, with D possibly TRBD2 on 6 matching bases. CDR1 and CDR2 from the germline V gene are SGHKS and YYEKEE (reference sequence). The CDR3 has 15 residues. Trimming left V 2 bases short and J 3 bases short, with 15 bases between. CDR3 sequence (DNA): TGTGCCAGCAGCTTTTCAGGAGGGCCAGGCTACGAGCAGTACTTC. Protein: CASSFSGGPGYEQYF.